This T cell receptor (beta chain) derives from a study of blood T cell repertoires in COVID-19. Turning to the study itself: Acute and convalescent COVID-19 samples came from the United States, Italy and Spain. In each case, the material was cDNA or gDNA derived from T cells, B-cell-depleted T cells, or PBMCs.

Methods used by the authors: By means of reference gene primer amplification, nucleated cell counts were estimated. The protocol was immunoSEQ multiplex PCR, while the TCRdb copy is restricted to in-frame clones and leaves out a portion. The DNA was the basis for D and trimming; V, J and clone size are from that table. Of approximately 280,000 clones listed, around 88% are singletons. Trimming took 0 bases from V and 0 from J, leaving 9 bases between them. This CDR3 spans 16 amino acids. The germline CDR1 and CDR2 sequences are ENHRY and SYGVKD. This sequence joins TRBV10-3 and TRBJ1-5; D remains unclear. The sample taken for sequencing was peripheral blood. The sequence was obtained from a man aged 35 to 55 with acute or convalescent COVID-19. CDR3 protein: CAISESSPYSNQPQHF. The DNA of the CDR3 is TGTGCCATCAGTGAGTCTAGTCCGTATAGCAATCAGCCCCAGCATTTT.